The clone carrying this TCR beta chain occurred many times. The antigen is undetermined. V lost 3 bases, J lost 2 bases, and 9 bases lay in between. CDR1 and CDR2 from the germline V gene are SGHVS and FQNEAQ. The CDR3 is made up of 14 amino acids. This sample is drawn from a study of neurological immune-mediated disorders. Overall study results and limits: The highest TCR clonal expansion occurred in HTLV-1-associated myelopathy; multiple sclerosis fell below healthy controls.

TCRdb processed the 5' RACE reads anew with MiXCR; each CDR3 protein has one entry. The sample has 20,000 to 25,000 distinct CDR3 sequences; 5.5% to 8% are singletons. A total of 2 million PBMCs stored at -80 degrees C provided the unsorted libraries. Sequencing was carried out using PBMCs. This clonotype originated in a middle-aged woman in good health. The chain employs TRBV7-8 and TRBJ2-3; D is ambiguous. The CDR3 here is CASSFPRNTDTQYF. Here the CDR3 DNA reads TGTGCCAGCAGCTTTCCTAGAAACACAGATACGCAGTATTTT.